This T cell receptor beta chain was sequenced in a study of human T cells and chemical hapten exposure. As processed by the authors: Per-sample TCR counts ranged from 23,224 to 690,600, median roughly 96,000. A single record per CDR3 protein comes from TCRdb applying MiXCR to the RACE reads. These V and J calls originate from TCRdb's pipeline instead of the authors' own analysis. The table has around 200,000 distinct CDR3 sequences, under 30% seen once; the top ten hold approximately 2.5%. The study's findings and limits: With patch test score, the counts of PT1 expanded TCRs showed a positive correlation.

Time point denoted: patch test 3, about 24 weeks after DPC sensitization. As for treatment: therapeutic diphenylcyclopropenone sensitization with weekly scalp DPC. Blood sampling occurred before each patch-test application. Germline values: CDR1 KGHDR, CDR2 SFDVKD. The length of the CDR3 is 16 residues. V was clipped by 3 bases and J by 8 bases; unmatched bases: 12. Worth noting for this clonotype: As yet, its antigen is unknown.

This TCR derives from a middle-aged woman with alopecia areata. Some clones in this sample may be carry-over from other donors' samples. Sample: whole blood, taken in connection with sensitization to the hapten diphenylcyclopropenone (DPC). The chain is built from TRBV24-1 and TRBJ2-1; 7 bases match TRBD1. CDR3 DNA sequence: TGTGCCACCAGTGATACGACAGGGTCATTGGGCCATGAGCAGTTCTTC. This translates into CATSDTTGSLGHEQFF.